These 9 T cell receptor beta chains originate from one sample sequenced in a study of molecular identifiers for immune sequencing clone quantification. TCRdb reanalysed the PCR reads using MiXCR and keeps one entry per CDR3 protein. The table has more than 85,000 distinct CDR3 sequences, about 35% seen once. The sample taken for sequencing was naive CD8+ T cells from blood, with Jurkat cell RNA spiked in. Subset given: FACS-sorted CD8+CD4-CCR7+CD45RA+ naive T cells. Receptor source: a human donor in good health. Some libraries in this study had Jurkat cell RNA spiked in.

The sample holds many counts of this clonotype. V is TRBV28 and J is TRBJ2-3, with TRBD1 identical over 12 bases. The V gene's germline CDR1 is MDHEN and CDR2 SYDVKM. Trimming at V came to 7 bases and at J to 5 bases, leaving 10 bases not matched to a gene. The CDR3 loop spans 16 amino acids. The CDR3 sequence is CASTPGTGGREDTQYF. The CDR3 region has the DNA TGTGCCAGCACCCCCGGGACAGGGGGCCGAGAAGATACGCAGTATTTT.

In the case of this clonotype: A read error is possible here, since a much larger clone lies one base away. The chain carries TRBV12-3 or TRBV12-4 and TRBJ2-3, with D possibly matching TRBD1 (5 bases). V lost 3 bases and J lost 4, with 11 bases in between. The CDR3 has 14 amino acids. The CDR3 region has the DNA TGTGCCAGCAGTTTCTTCCAGGGCGCAGATACGCAGTATTTT. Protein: CASSFFQGADTQYF.

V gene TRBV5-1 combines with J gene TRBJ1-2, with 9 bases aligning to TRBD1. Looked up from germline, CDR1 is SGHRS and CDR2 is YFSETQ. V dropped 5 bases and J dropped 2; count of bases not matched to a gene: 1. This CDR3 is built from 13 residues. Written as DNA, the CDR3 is TGCGCCAGCAGGGGACAGGGAAACTATGGCTACACCTTC. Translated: CASRGQGNYGYTF.

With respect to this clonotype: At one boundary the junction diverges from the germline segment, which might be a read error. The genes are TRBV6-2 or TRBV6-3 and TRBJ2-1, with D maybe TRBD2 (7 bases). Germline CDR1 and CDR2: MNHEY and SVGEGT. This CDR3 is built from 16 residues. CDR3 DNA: TGTGCCAGCAGTTACCAGCCAGGGGAGGGCTACAAAGAGCAGTTCTTC. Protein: CASSYQPGEGYKEQFF.

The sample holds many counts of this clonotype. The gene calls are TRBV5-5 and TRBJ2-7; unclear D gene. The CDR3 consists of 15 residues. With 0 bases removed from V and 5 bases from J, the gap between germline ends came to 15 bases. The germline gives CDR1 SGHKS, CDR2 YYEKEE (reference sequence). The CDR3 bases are TGTGCCAGCAGCTTGGCCGGGCCCACCTTTGACGAGCAGTACTTC. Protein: CASSLAGPTFDEQYF.

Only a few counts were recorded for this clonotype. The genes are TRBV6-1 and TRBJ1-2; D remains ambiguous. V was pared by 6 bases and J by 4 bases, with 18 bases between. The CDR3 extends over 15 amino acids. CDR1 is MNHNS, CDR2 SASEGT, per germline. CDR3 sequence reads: CASSLVTFSPYGYTF. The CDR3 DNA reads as TGTGCCAGCAGCCTCGTTACGTTCAGTCCCTATGGCTACACCTTC.

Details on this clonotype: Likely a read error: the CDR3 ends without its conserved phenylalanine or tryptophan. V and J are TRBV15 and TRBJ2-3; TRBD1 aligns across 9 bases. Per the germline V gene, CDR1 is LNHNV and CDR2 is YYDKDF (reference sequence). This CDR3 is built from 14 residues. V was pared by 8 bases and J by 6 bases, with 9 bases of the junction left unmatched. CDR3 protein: CATQQGAGEDTQYI. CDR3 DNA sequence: TGTGCCACCCAACAGGGGGCGGGTGAGGATACGCAGTATATT.

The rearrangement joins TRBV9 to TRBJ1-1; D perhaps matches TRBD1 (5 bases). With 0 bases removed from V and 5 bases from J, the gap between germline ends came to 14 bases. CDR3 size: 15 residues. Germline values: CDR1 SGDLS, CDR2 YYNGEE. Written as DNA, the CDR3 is TGTGCCAGCAGCGTAGTGGGGGTGCCTGGTACTGAAGCTTTCTTT. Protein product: CASSVVGVPGTEAFF.

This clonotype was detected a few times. Here the CDR3 DNA reads TGTGCCAGTAGTTCCCTAGCGGGGTACACAGATACGCAGTATTTT. This translates into CASSSLAGYTDTQYF. The chain couples TRBV19 to TRBJ2-3; TRBD2 aligns across 9 bases. Germline assignment: CDR1 LNHDA and CDR2 SQIVND (reference sequence). Trimming took 5 bases from V and 2 from J; bases not matched to a gene: 5. This CDR3 has 15 amino acids.